The clone carrying this T cell receptor beta chain appeared once. Sequenced by immunoSEQ multiplex PCR; TCRdb stores in-frame clones only, minus some. The sample records about 230,000 clones, just under 90% being singletons. This CDR3 has 15 residues. With V trimmed by 6 bases and J by 1 base, 3 bases remained unmatched. Germline V gene sequence: CDR1 LGHDT, CDR2 YNNKEL (reference sequence). This record belongs to a study of blood T cell repertoires in COVID-19. Overall study context: The study drew acute and convalescent COVID-19 samples from the United States, Italy and Spain.

Sequencing was carried out using PBMCs or T cells enriched from blood (not recorded which). The V call is TRBV3-1 (or the pseudogene TRBV3-2), the J call TRBJ1-3, with 10 bases that match TRBD1. This sequence originates from a woman aged 30 to 39 with acute COVID-19. In DNA, the CDR3 is TGTGCCAGCAGTCGACAGGGGGCATCTGGAAACACCATATATTTT. Its protein is CASSRQGASGNTIYF.